Each of the 10 T cell receptor beta chains below was sequenced from the same sample in a study of blood T cell repertoires in COVID-19. Profiling relied on immunoSEQ multiplex PCR, and the TCRdb table lists in-frame clones only, not all of them. The sample includes a few hundred thousand clones, roughly 84% of them seen just once. Sequenced input: peripheral blood. These receptors were taken from a woman of 80 years or more with COVID-19, enrolled during active disease.

This clone is a singleton in its sample. The V call is TRBV10-3, the J call TRBJ1-2, with TRBD1 matching 10 bases. The ends lost 4 bases at V and 7 bases at J; junction bases unmatched: 9. This CDR3 contains 15 residues. CDR1 and CDR2 (germline): ENHRY, SYGVKD. CDR3 residues: CAISGTGGLSFGYTF. CDR3 sequence (DNA): TGTGCCATCAGTGGGACAGGGGGGTTATCGTTTGGCTACACCTTC.

The rearrangement joins TRBV28 to TRBJ2-3; D is perhaps TRBD2 (5 bases). Per germline, CDR1 MDHEN and CDR2 SYDVKM. The CDR3 runs to 13 residues. The V end was cut by 5 bases, the J end by 2 bases, with 8 bases between. CDR3: CASSRGDTDTQYF. The DNA of the CDR3 is TGTGCCAGCAGTCGGGGAGACACAGATACGCAGTATTTT.

CDR3 sequence (DNA): TGTGCCAGCAGTTACGGGTCCTTAACAGGCACTGAAGCTTTCTTT. Its translation is CASSYGSLTGTEAFF. The chain links TRBV6-2 or TRBV6-3 to TRBJ1-1, with D possibly TRBD1 on 5 matching bases. Germline loops: CDR1 MNHEY, CDR2 SVGEGT. CDR3 size: 15 residues. Trimming left V 2 bases short and J 4 bases short, with 14 bases between.

The rearrangement links TRBV5-4 to TRBJ2-7, with a weak D call TRBD2 (5 bases). Trimming took off 2 bases at V and 2 bases at J, with 11 bases between the two ends. Germline V gene lookup returns CDR1 SGHNT and CDR2 YYREEE (reference sequence). CDR3 length: 14 residues. In DNA, the CDR3 is TGTGCCAGCAGCTTTGGCGGGTTTACCTACGAGCAGTACTTC. Protein sequence: CASSFGGFTYEQYF.

The CDR3 DNA reads TGTGCCAGCAGCCGCCGGCAGGGTCGGTCCGAAAAACTGTTTTTT. It translates to CASSRRQGRSEKLFF. The rearrangement joins TRBV7-2 to TRBJ1-4; D might be TRBD1 (5 bases). The CDR3 extends over 15 amino acids. Trimming cost V 5 bases and J 8 bases, with 18 bases left between them. The V gene's germline CDR1 is SGHTA and CDR2 FQGNSA. Filled out from reference TRBV7-2 and TRBJ1-4, the complete variable domain reads GAGVSQSPSNKVTEKGKDVELRCDPISGHTALYWYRQSLGQGLEFLIYFQGNSAPDKSGLPSDRFSAERTGGSVSTLTIQRTQQEDSAVYLCASSRRQGRSEKLFFGSGTQLSVL.

The chain combines TRBV18 with TRBJ1-1, with 8 bases fitting TRBD1. Germline loops: CDR1 KGHSH, CDR2 LQKENI. V lost 0 bases and J lost 11; bases outside the gene matches: 5. The CDR3 contains 13 residues. The CDR3 sequence is CASSPPGQGGAFF. The DNA of the CDR3 is TGTGCCAGCTCACCACCCGGACAGGGCGGCGCTTTCTTT.

The V and J genes are TRBV5-4 and TRBJ1-2, with a tentative D call TRBD1 (5 bases). Trimming cost V 2 bases and J 0 bases, with 11 bases left between them. CDR3 length: 15 residues. Germline V gene lookup returns CDR1 SGHNT and CDR2 YYREEE (reference sequence). CDR3 DNA sequence: TGTGCCAGCAGCTTTCGGGCAGGGACTAACTATGGCTACACCTTC. The encoded protein is CASSFRAGTNYGYTF.

The chain recombines TRBV7-2 with TRBJ2-3; 13 bases match TRBD2. Germline V lookup: CDR1 SGHTA, CDR2 FQGNSA. This CDR3 region has 15 residues. The ends lost 3 bases at V and 4 bases at J; junction bases unmatched: 1. The CDR3 coding sequence is TGTGCCAGCAGCTTTACTAGCGGGGGGGCAGATACGCAGTATTTT. This encodes CASSFTSGGADTQYF.

V usage is TRBV5-4 and J usage is TRBJ2-5, with D tentatively TRBD2 (7 bases). Trimming shortened V by 1 base and J by 5 bases, and 12 bases separated the two germline ends. Germline assignment: CDR1 SGHNT and CDR2 YYREEE (reference sequence). This CDR3 is built from 14 residues. CDR3: CASSLTGGGETQYF. The CDR3 coding sequence is TGTGCCAGCAGCTTGACGGGGGGCGGGGAGACCCAGTACTTC.

This chain links TRBV7-9 with TRBJ2-2; 7 bases are shared with TRBD1. There are 15 residues in the CDR3. The germline gives CDR1 SEHNR, CDR2 FQNEAQ (reference sequence). V dropped 5 bases and J dropped 3; count of bases not matched to a gene: 6. The DNA of the CDR3 is TGTGCCAGCAGCCCCGGGACAGTAGACACCGGGGAGCTGTTTTTT. Its translation: CASSPGTVDTGELFF.